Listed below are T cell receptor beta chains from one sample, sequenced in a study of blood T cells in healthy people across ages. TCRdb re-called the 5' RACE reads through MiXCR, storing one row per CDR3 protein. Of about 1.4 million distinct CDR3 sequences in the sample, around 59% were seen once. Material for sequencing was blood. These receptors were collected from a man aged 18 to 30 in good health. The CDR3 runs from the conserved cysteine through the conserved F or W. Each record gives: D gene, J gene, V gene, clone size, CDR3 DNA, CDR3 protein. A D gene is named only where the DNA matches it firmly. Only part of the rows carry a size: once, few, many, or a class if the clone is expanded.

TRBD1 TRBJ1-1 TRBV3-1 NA TGTGCCAGCAGCCTATCCGGGACAGAAGAAGCTTTCTTT CASSLSGTEEAFF
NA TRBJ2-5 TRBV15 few TGTGCCACCAGCAGAGATTCTGGCCAAGAGACCCAGTACTTC CATSRDSGQETQYF
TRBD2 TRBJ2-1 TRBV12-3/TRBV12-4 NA TGTGCCAGCAGTTTTAGGACTAGCTCCCACAATGAGCAGTTCTTC CASSFRTSSHNEQFF
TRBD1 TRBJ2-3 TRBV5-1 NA TGCGCCAGCAGCTTTGGAGGGGACAGGGGGTACACAGATACGCAGTATTTT CASSFGGDRGYTDTQYF
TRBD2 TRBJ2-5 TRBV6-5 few TGTGCCAGCAGTTATACTAGCGGGGGGGCCTTGGAGACCCAGTACTTC CASSYTSGGALETQYF
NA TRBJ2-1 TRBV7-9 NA TGTGCCAGCCAGCCAATGCGCGCGGGGTCGATAAATGAGCAGTTCTTC CASQPMRAGSINEQFF
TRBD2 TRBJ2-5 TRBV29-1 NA TGCAGCGTTGAATGGCCTAGCGGGAGTTGGACCCAGTACTTC CSVEWPSGSWTQYF
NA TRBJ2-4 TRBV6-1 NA TGTGCCAGCAGTGCGGCCTCACAGCAGTACTTC CASSAASQQYF
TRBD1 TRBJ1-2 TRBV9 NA TGTGCCAGCAGCGAAGGACAGGGGTTTGGCTACACCTTC CASSEGQGFGYTF
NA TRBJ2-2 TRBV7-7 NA TGTGCTAGCAGCCAGACAGAAAACACCGGGGAGCTGTTTTTT CASSQTENTGELFF
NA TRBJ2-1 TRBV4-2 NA TGTGCCAGCAGCCAGGCCCTAGAGTCTGAGCAGTTCTTC CASSQALESEQFF
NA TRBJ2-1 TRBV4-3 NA TGCGCCAGCAGCGCCGCTCTGGGGACTGAGCAGTTCTTC CASSAALGTEQFF
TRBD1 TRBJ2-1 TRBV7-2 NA TGTGCCAGCGCCGGGACAGGGGGTTACAATGAGCAGTTCTTC CASAGTGGYNEQFF
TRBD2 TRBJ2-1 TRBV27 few TGTGCCAGCAGTTTCCCGGGGGGGGCCTACAATGAGCAGTTCTTC CASSFPGGAYNEQFF
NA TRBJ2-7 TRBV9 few TGTGCCAGCAGCTCCTCAAGCGGAACCCGCTACGAGCAGTACTTC CASSSSSGTRYEQYF
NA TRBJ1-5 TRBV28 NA TGTGCCAGCACCCCCGTTAGGACAGCTAGCAATCAGCCCCAGCATTTT CASTPVRTASNQPQHF
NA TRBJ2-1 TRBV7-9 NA TGTGCCAGCAGCTTCGAGGGGACCTACAATGAGCAGTTCTTC CASSFEGTYNEQFF
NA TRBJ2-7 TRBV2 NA TGTGCCAACTTGGTCATAAGTGGGAGCTCCTACGAGCAGTACTTC CANLVISGSSYEQYF
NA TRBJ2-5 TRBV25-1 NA TGTGCCAGCAGTGCCTTTTCGGGGGAGACCCAGTACTTC CASSAFSGETQYF
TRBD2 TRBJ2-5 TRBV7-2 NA TGTGCCAGCAGCTTAGGGAGACTAGCGGGGAGAGAGACCCAGTACTTC CASSLGRLAGRETQYF
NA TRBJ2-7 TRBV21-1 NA TGTGCCAGCAGCAAGGAGGACCCCCCATCGTACGAGCAGTACTTC CASSKEDPPSYEQYF
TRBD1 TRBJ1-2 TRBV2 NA TGTGCCAGCAGGGGACAGGGGGCTGCTGGCTACACCTTC CASRGQGAAGYTF
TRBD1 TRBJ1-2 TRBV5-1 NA TGCGCCAGCAGCTCACCGGGACAGGGGTATGGCTACACCTTC CASSSPGQGYGYTF
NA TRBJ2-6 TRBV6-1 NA TGTGCCAGCAGTGAAGCGTGGGTTGCTACGTCTGGGGCCAACGTCCTGACTTTC CASSEAWVATSGANVLTF
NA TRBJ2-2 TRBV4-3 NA TGCGTCAGCAGCGACCTGGGGAACACGAACACCGGGGAGCTGTTTTTT CVSSDLGNTNTGELFF
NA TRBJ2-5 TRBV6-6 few TGTGCCAGCAGTTATAGTACTCAAAGAGGGCAAGAGACCCAGTACTTC CASSYSTQRGQETQYF
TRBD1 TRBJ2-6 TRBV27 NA TGTGCCAGCCGCAGGGACAGTACGTCTGGGGCCAACGTCCTGACTTTC CASRRDSTSGANVLTF
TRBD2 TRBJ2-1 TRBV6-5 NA TGTGCCAGCAGTTACTCGAGTACTAGCGGGAGCGCCGGTAATGAGCAGTTCTTC CASSYSSTSGSAGNEQFF
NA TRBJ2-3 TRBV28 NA TGTGCCAGCAGCGGGACCCGTGTTCCCCTCACAGATACGCAGTATTTT CASSGTRVPLTDTQYF
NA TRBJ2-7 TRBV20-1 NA TGCAGTGGGGTTCCATCCGGTTCTCACTCCGAGCAGTACTTC CSGVPSGSHSEQYF
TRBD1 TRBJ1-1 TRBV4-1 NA TGCGCCAGCACCCAGGGGACAGGGGGAGACACTGAAGCTTTCTTT CASTQGTGGDTEAFF
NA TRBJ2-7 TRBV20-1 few TGCAGTGCTCGGGGGGCCGCCTACGAGCAGTACTTC CSARGAAYEQYF
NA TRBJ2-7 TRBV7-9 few TGTGCCAGCACCTGGAACGACAGGATCGAGCAGTACTTC CASTWNDRIEQYF
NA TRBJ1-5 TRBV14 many TGTGCCAGCAGCCAAGACCTTTATCAGCCCCAGCATTTT CASSQDLYQPQHF
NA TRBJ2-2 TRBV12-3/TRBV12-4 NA TGTGCCAGCAGTTCGAGGCCCACCGGGGAGCTGTTTTTT CASSSRPTGELFF
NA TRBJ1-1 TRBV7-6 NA TGTGCCAGCAGCTTAGACCTGGGGGGAACTGAAGCTTTCTTT CASSLDLGGTEAFF
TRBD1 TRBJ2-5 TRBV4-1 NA TGCGCCAGCAGCCTAGTACAGGGGGCTTGGGAGCAGTACTTC CASSLVQGAWEQYF
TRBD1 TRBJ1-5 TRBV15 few TGTGCCACCAGCAGAGAGGTGCAGCGGGACAGGGGCAATCAGCCCCAGCATTTT CATSREVQRDRGNQPQHF
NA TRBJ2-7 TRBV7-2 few TGTGCCAGCAGCTTAGTTCAGGAGCAGTACTTC CASSLVQEQYF
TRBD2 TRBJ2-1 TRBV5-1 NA TGCGCCAGCAGCGCGACCTCTAGCGGGGGGAACAATGAGCAGTTCTTC CASSATSSGGNNEQFF
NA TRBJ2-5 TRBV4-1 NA TGCGCCAGCAGCTCCCGCCTCACGGGAATGCAAGAGACCCAGTACTTC CASSSRLTGMQETQYF
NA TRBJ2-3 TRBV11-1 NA TGTGCCTACAACCAGGGTACAGATACGCAGTATTTT CAYNQGTDTQYF
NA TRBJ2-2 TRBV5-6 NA TGTGCCAGCAGCTTGGTTGTCCTCAACACCGGGGAGCTGTTTTTT CASSLVVLNTGELFF
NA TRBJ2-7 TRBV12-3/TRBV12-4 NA TGTGCCAGCAGTTTGGGCAGCAGAACTACGTTTACCTACGAGCAGTACTTC CASSLGSRTTFTYEQYF
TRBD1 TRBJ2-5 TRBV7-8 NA TGTGCCAGCAGCGTCCGGGACAGATACCAAGAGACCCAGTACTTC CASSVRDRYQETQYF
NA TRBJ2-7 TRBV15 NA TGTGCCACCAGCAGAAGGGACGGACCTCTCTACGAGCAGTACTTC CATSRRDGPLYEQYF
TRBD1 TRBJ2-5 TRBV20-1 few TGCAGTGCTATCATACAGGGGGCCGGGGAGACCCAGTACTTC CSAIIQGAGETQYF
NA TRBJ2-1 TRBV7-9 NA TGTGCCAGCAGCTTAGAGGTCTTGCCCAGGCCCGTTTACAATGAGCAGTTCTTC CASSLEVLPRPVYNEQFF